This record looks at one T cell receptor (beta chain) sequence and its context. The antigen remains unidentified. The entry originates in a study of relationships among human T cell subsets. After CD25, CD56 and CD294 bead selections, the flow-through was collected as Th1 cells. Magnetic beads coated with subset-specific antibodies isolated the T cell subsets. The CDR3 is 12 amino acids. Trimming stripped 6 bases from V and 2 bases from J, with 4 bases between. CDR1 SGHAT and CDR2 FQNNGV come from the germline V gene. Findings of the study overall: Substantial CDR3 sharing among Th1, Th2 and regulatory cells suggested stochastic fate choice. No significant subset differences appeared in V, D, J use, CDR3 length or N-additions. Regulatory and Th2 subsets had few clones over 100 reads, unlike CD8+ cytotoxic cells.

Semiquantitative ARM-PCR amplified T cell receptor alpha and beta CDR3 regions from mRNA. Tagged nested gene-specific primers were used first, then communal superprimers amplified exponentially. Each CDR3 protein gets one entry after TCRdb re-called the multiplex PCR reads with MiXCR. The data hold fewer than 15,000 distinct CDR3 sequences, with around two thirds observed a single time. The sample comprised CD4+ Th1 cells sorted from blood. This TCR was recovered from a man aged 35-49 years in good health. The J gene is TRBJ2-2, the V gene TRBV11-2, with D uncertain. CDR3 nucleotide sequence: TGTGCCAGCAGTATAAACACCGGGGAGCTGTTTTTT. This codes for CASSINTGELFF.